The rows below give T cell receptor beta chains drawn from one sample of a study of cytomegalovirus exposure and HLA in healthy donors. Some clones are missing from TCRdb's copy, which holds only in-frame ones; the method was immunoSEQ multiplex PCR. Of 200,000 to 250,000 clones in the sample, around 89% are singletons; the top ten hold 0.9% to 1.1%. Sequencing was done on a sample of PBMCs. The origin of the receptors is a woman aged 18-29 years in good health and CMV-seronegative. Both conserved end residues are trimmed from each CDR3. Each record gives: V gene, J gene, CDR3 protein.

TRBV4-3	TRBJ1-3	ASSQDPHNSGNTIY
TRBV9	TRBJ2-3	ASSVGLTSTDTQY
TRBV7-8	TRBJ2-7	ASSLGSNTSTYEQY
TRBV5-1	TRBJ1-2	ASSFSGDEDGYT
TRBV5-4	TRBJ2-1	ASSLYEASEQF
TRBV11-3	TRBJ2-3	ASSRGLFTDTQY
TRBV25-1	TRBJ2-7	ASSALGGGYLYEQY
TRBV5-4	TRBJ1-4	ASSQPGQGSEKLF
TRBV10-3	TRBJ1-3	AISEGSFSGNTIY
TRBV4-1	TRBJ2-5	ASSQVGSGGPETQY
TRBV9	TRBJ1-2	ASSVDRSYGYT
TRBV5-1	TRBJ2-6	ASIDRTGANVLT
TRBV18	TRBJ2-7	ASSPGAYEQY
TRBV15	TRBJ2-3	ATSRDGISTDTQY
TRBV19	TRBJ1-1	ASWTGLNTEAF
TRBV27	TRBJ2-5	ASSPDRDQETQY
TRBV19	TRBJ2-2	ASSIPQGQTNTGELF
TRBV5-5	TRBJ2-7	ASSLDLGTSYYEQY
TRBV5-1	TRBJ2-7	ASHEAGGSYEQY
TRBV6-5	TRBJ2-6	ASSYSASSGANVLT
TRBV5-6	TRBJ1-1	ASSFPVQNTEAF
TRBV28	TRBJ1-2	ASSSRTGGNGYT
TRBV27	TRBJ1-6	ASSSSQVAANSPLH
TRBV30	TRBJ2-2	AWSPIAVSTGELF
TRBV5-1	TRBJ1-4	ASSLDSGQSLFGKLF
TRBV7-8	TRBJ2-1	ASSHTRGGYNEQF
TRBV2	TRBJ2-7	ASSDPPWGSGNYEQY
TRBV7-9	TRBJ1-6	ASSSSPPGNNSPLH
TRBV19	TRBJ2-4	ASSRRLAGGGKNIQY
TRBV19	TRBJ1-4	ASSDHPGEKLF
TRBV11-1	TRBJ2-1	ASSGSGTGGYEQF
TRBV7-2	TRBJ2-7	ASSSSSGGYYEQY
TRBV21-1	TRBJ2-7	ASSKGRDFSYEQY
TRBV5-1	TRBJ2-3	ASSLATSGGAMATQY
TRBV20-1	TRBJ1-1	SAYRTEAF
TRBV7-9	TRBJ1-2	ASSLAGDRGYGYT
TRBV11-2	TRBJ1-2	ASSIPTGMNYGYT
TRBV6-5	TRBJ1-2	ASSYSGTAGGYT
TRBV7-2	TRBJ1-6	ASSLVLDNSPLH
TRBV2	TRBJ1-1	ASSSDRVTEAF
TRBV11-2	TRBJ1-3	ASSAPGTGNTIY
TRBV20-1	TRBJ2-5	SARDSVFQY
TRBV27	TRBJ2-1	ASSVLAGNNEQF
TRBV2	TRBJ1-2	ASSVGREGYT
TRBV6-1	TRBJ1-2	ASSGEAGRNYGYT
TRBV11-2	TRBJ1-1	ASSLFSEAF
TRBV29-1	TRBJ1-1	SAEPGQSTRGEAF
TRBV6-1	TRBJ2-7	ASKVRTGNYEQY
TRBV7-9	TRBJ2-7	ASTGLGENEQY
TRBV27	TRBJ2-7	ASSYGGSSYAEQY
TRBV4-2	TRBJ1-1	ASSQAGQMNTEAF
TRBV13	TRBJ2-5	ASSPDQETQY
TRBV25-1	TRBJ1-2	VSSPQNQAPNYGYT
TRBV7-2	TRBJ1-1	ASSWDRGQTEAF
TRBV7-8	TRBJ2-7	ASSLKLAELSSYEQY
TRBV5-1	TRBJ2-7	ASSSARTEGGTYEQY
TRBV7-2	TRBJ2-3	ASSPTGLPTDTQY